These 25 T cell receptor beta chains were sequenced from one sample in a study of shared T cell receptors in the human thymus. Sequenced by immunoSEQ multiplex PCR; TCRdb stores in-frame clones only, minus some. The table records roughly 700,000 clones, over 75% of them present only once. These same records also appear under a second study, on human thymus T cells.

The source material was thymocytes. The receptor source for this set is a boy younger than two with a congenital heart defect.

This chain joins TRBV7-2 and TRBJ2-5; 8 bases map to TRBD2. The J call may be mistaken, given a closer DNA end match to TRBJ2-7. Per the germline V gene, CDR1 is SGHTA and CDR2 is FQGNSA. The CDR3 contains 19 residues. CDR3 in DNA: TGTGCCAGCAGCTTAGCGGTATTTGGGCAGGGCGGGAGGTACTACGAGCAGTACTTC. Encoded protein: CASSLAVFGQGGRYYEQYF.

The rearrangement links TRBV11-2 to TRBJ2-2; TRBD1 might be the D (5 bases). This CDR3 is 16 amino acids long. The V end lost 1 base, the J end lost 7 bases, and 16 bases lay between the germline ends. CDR1 SGHAT and CDR2 FQNNGV come from the germline V gene. In nucleotides, the CDR3 is TGTGCCAGCAGCTTAGTAGAAGACAGCGCCGGCGGGGAGCTGTTTTTT. Its translation is CASSLVEDSAGGELFF.

This chain uses TRBV28 with TRBJ2-6, with D tentatively TRBD1 (6 bases). Trimming stripped 8 bases from V and 0 bases from J, with 20 bases between. The CDR3 contains 18 residues. In germline, CDR1 is MDHEN, CDR2 SYDVKM. CDR3 coding DNA: TGTGCCAGCGGGTCCAACAGGGCCCACCGCTCTGGGGCCAACGTCCTGACTTTC. As protein: CASGSNRAHRSGANVLTF.

The chain is built from TRBV5-4 and TRBJ2-3; D not certain. The V and J ends lost 2 bases and 0 bases respectively, with 4 bases between them. CDR3 length equals 13 residues. CDR1 is SGHNT and CDR2 is YYREEE in the germline V gene (reference sequence). CDR3 sequence reads: CASSFPSTDTQYF. The CDR3 coding sequence is TGTGCCAGCAGCTTCCCTAGCACAGATACGCAGTATTTT.

The rearrangement uses TRBV11-1 and TRBJ2-7; 10 bases map to TRBD1. Germline trimming cut 5 bases from V and 5 bases from J; bases unmatched to any gene: 3. The CDR3 spans 13 residues. Germline V gives CDR1 SGHAT, CDR2 FQDESV (reference sequence). This CDR3 reads CASSPGTGDEQYF. In DNA, the CDR3 is TGTGCCAGCAGCCCCGGGACAGGGGACGAGCAGTACTTC.

This clone was picked up a small number of times. The gene calls are TRBV5-8 and TRBJ2-7; TRBD2 matches 10 bases. V was pared by 10 bases and J by 6 bases, with 22 bases of the junction left unmatched. The CDR3 is made up of 17 amino acids. The germline gives CDR1 SGHTS, CDR2 YDEGEE. CDR3 coding DNA: TGTGCCGCCGGCCTAAGCGGGAGGGGCGGATTAAGTTGCGAGCAGTACTTC. Protein sequence: CAAGLSGRGGLSCEQYF.

V gene TRBV28 combines with J gene TRBJ1-5; 7 bases map to TRBD1. CDR1 is MDHEN, CDR2 SYDVKM, per germline. This CDR3 is built from 20 residues. Trimming removed 2 bases from V and 4 bases from J; junction bases left unmatched: 20. The CDR3 nucleotides read TGTGCCAGCAGTTTACCGCCGGGACAGCATAACCCAGGGGATAATCAGCCCCAGCATTTT. Protein product: CASSLPPGQHNPGDNQPQHF.

The chain couples TRBV9 to TRBJ2-2; D is perhaps TRBD2 (5 bases). The germline V gene encodes CDR1 SGDLS and CDR2 YYNGEE. Trimming pared 4 bases from V and 4 bases from J, leaving 17 bases between. This CDR3 region has 16 residues. The CDR3 region is CASSSNVGEITGELFF. DNA of the CDR3: TGTGCCAGCAGCTCCAATGTTGGGGAGATCACCGGGGAGCTGTTTTTT.

The rearrangement joins TRBV11-2 to TRBJ2-7; 7 nucleotides agree with TRBD1. The V and J ends lost 5 bases and 2 bases, in that order; junction bases with no gene match: 15. The germline V gene has CDR1 SGHAT and CDR2 FQNNGV. The CDR3 runs 17 residues. CDR3 residues: CASSPPERGGDPYEQYF. For the CDR3, the DNA is TGTGCCAGCAGCCCCCCTGAAAGAGGGGGCGACCCCTACGAGCAGTACTTC.

CDR3 nucleotide sequence: TGTGCCAGCAGCTTATGGGGGTCGGGACTAGTGACCGGGGAGCTGTTTTTT. It translates to CASSLWGSGLVTGELFF. The rearrangement links TRBV13 to TRBJ2-2; TRBD2 aligns across 8 bases. The V gene's germline CDR1 is PRHDT and CDR2 FYEKMQ (reference sequence). The CDR3 is 17 residues long. With V trimmed by 2 bases and J by 5 bases, 10 bases remained unmatched.

As regards this clone: One end of the junction does not line up with germline, which may come from a read error. The rearrangement uses TRBV15 and TRBJ2-3; D is perhaps TRBD1 (7 bases). The CDR3 contains 14 residues. CDR1 and CDR2 (germline): LNHNV, YYDKDF (reference sequence). The CDR3 spells CATGRGTSTDTQYF. The CDR3 bases are TGTGCCACCGGCAGGGGGACTAGCACAGATACGCAGTATTTT.

The V and J genes are TRBV29-1 and TRBJ2-1; TRBD2 aligns across 14 bases. Germline CDR1 SQVTM, CDR2 ANQGSEA. V was clipped by 0 bases and J by 7 bases; unmatched bases: 14. This CDR3 is 19 amino acids long. CDR3 in amino acids: CSVEDHSGTSGRIWNEQFF. The DNA for the CDR3 is TGCAGCGTTGAAGATCATTCTGGGACTAGCGGGAGAATCTGGAATGAGCAGTTCTTC.

This clone was detected only once. V gene TRBV18 combines with J gene TRBJ2-7, with D possibly TRBD2 on 5 matching bases. Germline V gene sequence: CDR1 KGHSH, CDR2 LQKENI. V lost 3 bases and J lost 5, with 20 bases in between. The CDR3 has 16 residues. This CDR3 reads CASSPRVRGLLHEQYF. For the CDR3, the DNA is TGTGCCAGCTCACCCCGGGTACGAGGGCTGCTTCACGAGCAGTACTTC.

The chain carries TRBV5-1 and TRBJ2-7; the match to TRBD1 covers 10 bases. Germline loops: CDR1 SGHRS, CDR2 YFSETQ. V gave up 0 bases and J gave up 3 bases; unmatched junction bases: 6. CDR3 length: 16 residues. CDR3 bases: TGCGCCAGCAGCTTGGGACGCGGACAGGGGGGCTACGAGCAGTACTTC. Translated: CASSLGRGQGGYEQYF.

This chain uses TRBV5-1 with TRBJ2-1; 7 nucleotides line up with TRBD2. CDR1 and CDR2 (germline): SGHRS, YFSETQ. This CDR3 has 17 residues. The V and J ends lost 0 bases and 6 bases, in that order; junction bases with no gene match: 12. This chain's CDR3 is CASSLEAREISANEQFF. The CDR3 DNA reads TGCGCCAGCAGCTTGGAGGCGCGGGAGATTTCGGCCAATGAGCAGTTCTTC.

The chain is built from TRBV6-5 and TRBJ1-1; 7 bases align to TRBD1. The germline gives CDR1 MNHEY, CDR2 SVGAGI. Losses at the gene ends were 5 bases for V and 4 bases for J; bases not matched to a gene: 10. This CDR3 contains 15 residues. CDR3 DNA: TGTGCCAGCAGTACCGGGACAGCGATCGGCACTGAAGCTTTCTTT. It encodes CASSTGTAIGTEAFF.

The genes are TRBV28 and TRBJ2-7; a possible D gene is TRBD2 (6 bases). This CDR3 spans 15 amino acids. Germline CDR1 and CDR2: MDHEN and SYDVKM. Trimming took 5 bases from V and 9 from J, leaving 23 bases between them. The CDR3 here is CASSLTRRDWRGQYF. Here the CDR3 DNA reads TGTGCCAGCAGTCTAACCCGTCGCGACTGGAGGGGGCAGTACTTC.

The chain recombines TRBV6-5 with TRBJ2-7; D may be TRBD2 (6 bases). This CDR3 is built from 14 residues. Trimming removed 6 bases from V and 2 bases from J, with 14 bases in between. Germline CDR1 MNHEY, CDR2 SVGAGI. DNA for the CDR3: TGTGCCAGCAGGAAGGGTAGCGGCGCCTACGAGCAGTACTTC. Translated, it gives CASRKGSGAYEQYF.

The gene calls are TRBV11-2 and TRBJ2-7; maybe TRBD2 (6 bases). Trimming shortened V by 3 bases and J by 7 bases, and 16 bases separated the two germline ends. The CDR3 has 14 amino acids. Germline V lookup: CDR1 SGHAT, CDR2 FQNNGV. CDR3 in amino acids: CASSFPAGRGEQYF. The CDR3 DNA reads TGTGCCAGCAGCTTCCCCGCGGGCCGGGGGGAGCAGTACTTC. The full variable domain, rest sourced from reference TRBV11-2 and TRBJ2-7, is EAGVAQSPRYKIIEKRQSVAFWCNPISGHATLYWYQQILGQGPKLLIQFQNNGVVDDSQLPKDRFSAERLKGVDSTLKIQPAKLEDSAVYLCASSFPAGRGEQYFGPGTRLTVT.

The chain couples TRBV28 to TRBJ2-3; 7 nucleotides match TRBD1. Trimming at V came to 4 bases and at J to 10 bases, leaving 14 bases not matched to a gene. The CDR3 is 15 residues long. Germline lookup yields CDR1 MDHEN and CDR2 SYDVKM. In DNA, the CDR3 is TGTGCCAGCAGTTGTGAGGGGGCCGCTGCGGTAGCGCAGTATTTT. This sequence encodes CASSCEGAAAVAQYF.

The chain joins TRBV10-1 to TRBJ2-7; 8 nucleotides agree with TRBD2. CDR3 length: 13 amino acids. The V segment lost 7 bases and the J segment 6 bases; nucleotides outside the gene matches: 8. The V gene's germline CDR1 is WNHNN and CDR2 SYGVQD (reference sequence). CDR3 coding DNA: TGCGCCAGCATCTGGTCTAGCGGGTGCGAGCAGTACTTC. It specifies CASIWSSGCEQYF.

V gene TRBV6-5 combines with J gene TRBJ1-1; 8 bases map to TRBD1. CDR1 is MNHEY and CDR2 is SVGAGI in the germline V gene. CDR3 size: 15 residues. V lost 6 bases, J lost 2 bases, and 8 bases stayed unmatched. As DNA, the CDR3 is TGTGCCAGCAGAAAGACAGGGGTGGACAACACTGAAGCTTTCTTT. Translated: CASRKTGVDNTEAFF.

The chain is built from TRBV11-2 and TRBJ1-3; D unclear. Looked up from germline, CDR1 is SGHAT and CDR2 is FQNNGV. V was pared by 1 base and J by 6 bases, with 19 bases between. The CDR3 runs 17 residues. In DNA, the CDR3 is TGTGCCAGCAGCTTAGCACCCGCGCGCCACGGGTCAAACACCATATATTTT. Its translation: CASSLAPARHGSNTIYF.

The rearrangement uses TRBV25-1 and TRBJ2-1, with 10 positions matching TRBD2. This CDR3 comprises 16 residues. The V gene end was trimmed by 7 bases and the J gene end by 9 bases; junction bases not matched to a gene: 15. Germline-derived CDR1 and CDR2 are MGHDK and SYGVNS. For the CDR3, the DNA is TGTGCCAGCATCACTACATATCCTAGCGGGAGACGTGAGCAGTTCTTC. This gives the protein CASITTYPSGRREQFF.

The chain joins TRBV12-5 to TRBJ2-3; 8 bases are a match to TRBD2. CDR1 LGHNT and CDR2 FRNRAP come from the germline V gene. The CDR3 sequence is 22 residues long. The junction had 29 bases not matched to a gene; V was cut back by 3 bases and J by 6 bases. The CDR3 reads CASGFRFPDKTPPGGDGDTQYF. As DNA, the CDR3 is TGTGCTAGTGGTTTCAGGTTCCCCGACAAAACCCCTCCGGGAGGGGACGGCGATACGCAGTATTTT.